These T cell receptor beta chains were read from a single sample in a study of T cell repertoires in cytomegalovirus infection. TCRdb ran MiXCR on the reads and lists one entry per CDR3 protein. Among approximately 630,000 distinct CDR3 sequences, roughly 26% were seen once, and the ten largest hold roughly 8%. The sample taken for sequencing was CD8+ T cells from PBMCs. The source of these receptors is a human donor in good health (CMV status not recorded). Some clones in this sample may be carry-over from other donors' samples. Each CDR3 is given without its conserved first and last residue.

v_call,j_call,cdr3_aa
TRBV19,TRBJ2-1,ASSVRQGLHNKQF
TRBV29-1,TRBJ2-5,SVEFRAETQY
TRBV27,TRBJ2-1,ASSFPGLGGNEQF
TRBV7-6,TRBJ2-7,ASSLGSLAGVRGEQY
TRBV7-8,TRBJ1-1,ASSLLGQGLPEAF
TRBV6-2/TRBV6-3,TRBJ2-5,ASSLPGRSETQY
TRBV2,TRBJ1-1,ASIQGVLGDYEAF
TRBV2,TRBJ2-7,ASSEAPGQTSPYEQY
TRBV29-1,TRBJ2-1,GAGRGAYNEQF
TRBV7-9,TRBJ1-1,ASSPPLGRVNTEAF
TRBV28,TRBJ1-5,ASSWTGHSNQPQH
TRBV5-6,TRBJ2-7,ASSFGTGPDEQY
TRBV6-2/TRBV6-3,TRBJ2-2,ASSYYQSNTGELF
TRBV14,TRBJ2-7,ASSQGILEQY
TRBV2,TRBJ1-5,ASKLERSNQPQH
TRBV5-1,TRBJ2-2,ASSFTANTGELF
TRBV7-6,TRBJ2-6,ASSPLPGPVGANVLT
TRBV12-3/TRBV12-4,TRBJ2-1,ASSLGPGDEQF
TRBV20-1,TRBJ1-5,SARGPDSDSNQPQH
TRBV7-9,TRBJ1-1,ASSPVASRGHFSTEAF
TRBV5-1,TRBJ2-2,ASSFPRGEGTTGELF
TRBV12-3/TRBV12-4,TRBJ2-7,ASSLRGKDSTY
TRBV12-3/TRBV12-4,TRBJ2-2,ASTQPGPNTGELF
TRBV20-1,TRBJ2-6,SARPRDLIWGTNVLT
TRBV2,TRBJ2-2,ASSEGFGQRNTGELF
TRBV3-1,TRBJ2-1,ASSQGWPGDYNEQF
TRBV10-3,TRBJ2-5,AIGVALETQY
TRBV6-2/TRBV6-3,TRBJ2-1,ASRLAGAYNEQF
TRBV5-6,TRBJ2-3,VSNLAGESTDTQY
TRBV5-5,TRBJ2-2,ASSLVRGGWSELF
TRBV7-2,TRBJ2-5,ASSLNRPMKTQY
TRBV28,TRBJ2-2,ASSSPEGGSNTGELF
TRBV19,TRBJ1-4,ASSSLSGSEKLF
TRBV2,TRBJ2-1,VSSRGYEQF
TRBV7-9,TRBJ1-1,ASSPDLAIEAF
TRBV7-8,TRBJ2-1,ASSLGGLAASSYNEQF
TRBV2,TRBJ1-4,ASSVTGTNEKLF
TRBV28,TRBJ1-2,ASSSFARRDSLNYGYT
TRBV27,TRBJ2-2,ASSWTSGGAGELF
TRBV3-1,TRBJ2-3,ASSQDRTGGISDTQY